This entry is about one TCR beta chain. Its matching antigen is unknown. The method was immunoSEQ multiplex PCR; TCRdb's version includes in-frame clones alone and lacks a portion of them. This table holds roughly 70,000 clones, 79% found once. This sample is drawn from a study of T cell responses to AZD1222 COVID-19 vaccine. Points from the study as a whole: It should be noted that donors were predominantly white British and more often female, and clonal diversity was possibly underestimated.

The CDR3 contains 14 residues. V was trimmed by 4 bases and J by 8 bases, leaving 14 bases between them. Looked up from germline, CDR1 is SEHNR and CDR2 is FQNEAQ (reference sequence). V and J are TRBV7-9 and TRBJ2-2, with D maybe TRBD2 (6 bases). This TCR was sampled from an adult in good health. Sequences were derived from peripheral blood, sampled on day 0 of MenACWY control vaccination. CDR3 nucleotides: TGTGCCAGCAGCTCGGGACTGGCGAGGGGGGAGCTGTTTTTT. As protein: CASSSGLARGELFF.